These 5 T cell receptor beta chains came from one sample sequenced in a study of blood T cell repertoires in COVID-19. Clones were sequenced by immunoSEQ multiplex PCR, and TCRdb holds only the in-frame ones, with some missing. The repertoire has roughly 400,000 clones, approximately 86% of them found once; the top ten carry roughly 2%. The sequenced sample consisted of PBMCs or T cells enriched from blood (not recorded which). The receptor source for this set is a woman aged 35 to 49 with acute COVID-19.

The DNA of the CDR3 is TGCAGTGCTAGTAGAGCGGGGGGGCCCAATGAGCAGTTCTTC. It encodes CSASRAGGPNEQFF. V gene TRBV20-1 combines with J gene TRBJ2-1; 10 bases map to TRBD2. The germline V gene encodes CDR1 DFQATT and CDR2 SNEGSKA (reference sequence). CDR3 length equals 14 residues. The V segment lost 3 bases and the J segment 6 bases; nucleotides outside the gene matches: 5.

CDR3 protein: CASSLRANTEAFF. The DNA for the CDR3 is TGTGCCAGCAGTTTGCGGGCGAACACTGAAGCTTTCTTT. The gene calls are TRBV6-4 and TRBJ1-1; D ambiguous. CDR3 size: 13 residues. CDR1 is MRHNA, CDR2 SNTAGT, per germline. V lost 5 bases to trimming and J lost 1 base, with 8 bases between them.

This clone was seen only once. V usage is TRBV29-1 and J usage is TRBJ1-2; 8 bases map to TRBD1. The V segment lost 7 bases and the J segment 8 bases; nucleotides outside the gene matches: 15. The CDR3 runs 14 residues. Germline loops: CDR1 SQVTM, CDR2 ANQGSEA. The CDR3 region has the DNA TGCAGCGCCAAATCTCTAGCAGGGGGCGGCGGCTACACCTTC. Translated, it gives CSAKSLAGGGGYTF. Full variable domain (remainder filled in from reference TRBV29-1 and TRBJ1-2): SAVISQKPSRDICQRGTSLTIQCQVDSQVTMMFWYRQQPGQSLTLIATANQGSEATYESGFVIDKFPISRPNLTFSTLTVSNMSPEDSSIYLCSAKSLAGGGGYTFGSGTRLTVV.

V gene TRBV6-5 combines with J gene TRBJ2-1, with D perhaps matching TRBD2 (5 bases). Germline assignment: CDR1 MNHEY and CDR2 SVGAGI. CDR3 size: 15 residues. Trimming took off 6 bases at V and 7 bases at J, with 19 bases between the two ends. This chain's CDR3 is CASRGGPSRSNEQFF. The CDR3 DNA is TGTGCCAGCAGGGGCGGCCCTAGCCGGTCGAATGAGCAGTTCTTC.

This clone occurred once. J is TRBJ2-3 and V is TRBV11-3; 8 bases match TRBD2. J gave up 5 bases and V 4 bases, and 5 bases lay outside the gene matches. CDR1 SGHNT and CDR2 YENEEA come from the germline V gene. The CDR3 has 14 amino acids. DNA for the CDR3: TGTGCCAGCAGCTCCCGGGGGGGCTTAGATACGCAGTATTTT. Amino acid sequence: CASSSRGGLDTQYF.